This T cell receptor (beta chain) was found in a study of CD8+ T cells in alopecia areata. Study as a whole: Oral tofacitinib, 5 to 10 mg twice daily, was given in an open-label trial.

There are 13 residues in the CDR3. Germline CDR1 reads SQVTM; CDR2 reads ANQGSEA. The germline V and J ends were trimmed by 2 bases and 0 bases, with 7 bases remaining between them. Study observations and caveats: Patients showed less clear TCR sequence sharing than mice, possibly partly because of HLA diversity.

This clone has more than one count but fewer than ten. As yet, its antigen is unknown. Treatment defined: oral pan-JAK inhibitor, 5-10 mg twice daily. Individuals with alopecia areata gave both lesional scalp punch biopsies and peripheral blood for collection. Sorted populations comprised CD4+ and CD8+ T cells obtained from PBMCs. As the sequencing template, cDNA was produced by extracting RNA and reverse transcribing it. Assay used: immunoSEQ multiplex PCR; TCRdb lists only in-frame clones, some missing. The table records 180,000 or so clones, approximately 55% of them present only once. The sequence was collected from a human donor with alopecia areata. The chain joins TRBV29-1 to TRBJ1-2; D unclear. The sequencing here drew on CD8+ T cells sorted from blood, taken at week 24, from a patient treated with tofacitinib. CDR3 region: CSVEYASNYGYTF. CDR3 nucleotide sequence: TGCAGCGTTGAATACGCATCTAACTATGGCTACACCTTC.